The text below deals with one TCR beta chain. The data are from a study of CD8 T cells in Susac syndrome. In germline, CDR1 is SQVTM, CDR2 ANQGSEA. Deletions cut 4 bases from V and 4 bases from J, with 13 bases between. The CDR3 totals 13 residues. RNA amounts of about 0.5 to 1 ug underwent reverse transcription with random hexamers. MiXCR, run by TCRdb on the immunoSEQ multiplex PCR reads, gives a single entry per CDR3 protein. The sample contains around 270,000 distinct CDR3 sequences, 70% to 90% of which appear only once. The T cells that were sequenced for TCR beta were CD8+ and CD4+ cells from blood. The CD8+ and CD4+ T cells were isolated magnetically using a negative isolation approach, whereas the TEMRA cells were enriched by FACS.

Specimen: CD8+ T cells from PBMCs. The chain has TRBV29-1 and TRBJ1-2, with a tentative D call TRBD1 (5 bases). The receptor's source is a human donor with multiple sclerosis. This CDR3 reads CSVVRGLGYGYTF. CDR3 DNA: TGCAGCGTTGTCCGGGGCCTTGGCTATGGCTACACCTTC.